One and the same sample provided the 21 T cell receptor beta chains below, sequenced in a study of blood T cell repertoires in COVID-19 (dated by TCRdb to 2020 to 2022). Receptors were amplified or captured by the immunoSEQ multiplex PCR assay. TCRdb mirrors the immuneACCESS table, restricted to in-frame sequences. Some clones are absent from its copies; in checked studies, under half trace to an unresolved V gene, and the reason for the others is unknown. The sample contains approximately 360,000 clones, about 90% of them found a single time. The ten largest clones represent 1% to 1.5% of the sample. The sample comprised peripheral blood. These receptors were collected from a man aged 40-49 years with acute or convalescent COVID-19.

This chain uses TRBV6-6 with TRBJ1-6, with TRBD1 matching 11 bases. Germline V gives CDR1 MNHNY, CDR2 SVGAGI (reference sequence). CDR3 length equals 14 residues. J gave up 9 bases and V 6 bases, and 4 bases lay outside the gene matches. The CDR3 sequence is CASSRDRGFSPLHF. The CDR3 region has the DNA TGTGCCAGCAGCCGGGACAGGGGGTTTTCACCCCTCCACTTT.

V is TRBV7-3 and J is TRBJ2-7; no reliable D call. Trimming removed 4 bases at V and 6 bases at J, with 13 bases between. The CDR3 is 13 residues long. Germline CDR1 reads SGHTA; CDR2 reads FQGTGA. The CDR3 DNA reads as TGTGCCAGCAGCTCGGATCAGGCCGGCGAGCAGTACTTC. Protein: CASSSDQAGEQYF.

The chain has TRBV11-2 and TRBJ2-1, with 11 positions matching TRBD1. Germline CDR1 reads SGHAT; CDR2 reads FQNNGV. V lost 5 bases and J lost 6; bases outside the gene matches: 9. This CDR3 contains 16 residues. CDR3 region: CASSPRPGQGGNEQFF. The CDR3 DNA sequence: TGTGCCAGCAGCCCTCGACCGGGACAGGGGGGCAATGAGCAGTTCTTC.

The chain employs TRBV5-1 and TRBJ1-2, with 8 bases identical to TRBD1. This CDR3 spans 16 amino acids. Germline loops: CDR1 SGHRS, CDR2 YFSETQ. V shed 0 bases and J 5 bases; nucleotides not matched to a gene: 9. CDR3 DNA: TGCGCCAGCAGCTTGGCCCCCGGACAGGGACATTATGGCTACACCTTC. Translating gives CASSLAPGQGHYGYTF.

This clone appeared once. J is TRBJ1-2 and V is TRBV6-1; the match to TRBD1 covers 9 bases. This CDR3 comprises 15 residues. The ends lost 6 bases at V and 2 bases at J; junction bases unmatched: 7. CDR1 MNHNS and CDR2 SASEGT come from the germline V gene. CDR3: CASSEPGTGNYGYTF. CDR3 bases: TGTGCCAGCAGCGAGCCAGGGACAGGGAACTATGGCTACACCTTC.

The rearrangement joins TRBV5-1 to TRBJ2-1; the match to TRBD2 covers 8 bases. The ends lost 4 bases at V and 6 bases at J; junction bases unmatched: 9. Germline-derived CDR1 and CDR2 are SGHRS and YFSETQ. The CDR3 sequence is 15 residues long. This chain's CDR3 is CASSLEAGAGNEQFF. CDR3 bases: TGCGCCAGCAGCCTAGAAGCGGGAGCGGGCAATGAGCAGTTCTTC.

This chain connects TRBV29-1 to TRBJ2-1; 9 nucleotides match TRBD2. V was clipped by 2 bases and J by 5 bases; unmatched bases: 13. Germline V gene data show CDR1 as SQVTM and CDR2 as ANQGSEA. This CDR3 region has 17 residues. The CDR3 DNA follows: TGCAGCGTTGAAATTCCTTTTGTGCGGGGGGGGGACAATGAGCAGTTCTTC. It specifies CSVEIPFVRGGDNEQFF.

This chain joins TRBV18 and TRBJ1-1; no clear D. Per the germline V gene, CDR1 is KGHSH and CDR2 is LQKENI. This CDR3 has 13 amino acids. V lost 4 bases to trimming and J lost 1 base, with 7 bases between them. The DNA for the CDR3 is TGTGCCAGCTCACGAACATCGAACACTGAAGCTTTCTTT. This sequence encodes CASSRTSNTEAFF.

The J gene is TRBJ2-3, the V gene TRBV7-3, with 7 nucleotides matching TRBD2. The junction had 3 bases not matched to a gene; V was cut back by 3 bases and J by 3 bases. This CDR3 is 14 amino acids long. From germline, CDR1 is SGHTA and CDR2 FQGTGA. The CDR3 region has the DNA TGTGCCAGCAGCTTCGGCGGGAGAACAGATACGCAGTATTTT. Its protein is CASSFGGRTDTQYF.

The V gene is TRBV5-1, the J gene TRBJ1-3, with D unresolved. The ends were cut back, 3 bases at V and 4 bases at J, with 8 bases in the middle. Per germline, CDR1 SGHRS and CDR2 YFSETQ. This CDR3 is 13 amino acids long. The CDR3 protein is CASSSNSGNTIYF. The DNA for the CDR3 is TGCGCCAGCAGCTCCAACAGCGGAAACACCATATATTTT.

J is TRBJ2-7 and V is TRBV27; D ambiguous. The V end was cut by 4 bases, the J end by 6 bases, with 19 bases between. Germline V gene sequence: CDR1 MNHEY, CDR2 SMNVEV (reference sequence). The CDR3 runs 15 residues. CDR3 in amino acids: CASSSSVGRLSEQYF. As DNA, the CDR3 is TGTGCCAGCAGTTCCTCTGTGGGCAGGTTAAGCGAGCAGTACTTC.

The genes are TRBV2 and TRBJ2-7, with D possibly matching TRBD1 (5 bases). The CDR3 is 14 residues long. V gave up 4 bases and J gave up 2 bases, with 12 bases separating them. CDR1 SNHLY and CDR2 FYNNEI come from the germline V gene. CDR3 coding DNA: TGTGCCAGCAGTGTCCAGGGTTCAACCTACGAGCAGTACTTC. It yields the protein CASSVQGSTYEQYF.

The chain has TRBV19 and TRBJ1-4; TRBD1 aligns across 7 bases. The V gene end was trimmed by 7 bases and the J gene end by 6 bases; junction bases not matched to a gene: 8. Germline V lookup: CDR1 LNHDA, CDR2 SQIVND (reference sequence). The CDR3 is 14 residues long. In nucleotides, the CDR3 is TGTGCCAGTACCAACCGGGACAGTGATGAAAAACTGTTTTTT. It is translated as CASTNRDSDEKLFF.

This chain uses TRBV27 with TRBJ2-3; 9 nucleotides match TRBD2. CDR1 is MNHEY, CDR2 SMNVEV, per germline (reference sequence). The CDR3 runs 15 residues. V shed 6 bases, J shed 1 base, and the junction held 5 bases outside the gene matches. The DNA for the CDR3 is TGTGCCAGCAGACTGGTAGCGGGAGGCACAGATACGCAGTATTTT. Amino acids: CASRLVAGGTDTQYF.

The chain recombines TRBV19 with TRBJ1-5; 7 bases agree with TRBD1. Trimming took 7 bases from V and 3 from J; bases not matched to a gene: 6. This CDR3 comprises 14 residues. Germline assignment: CDR1 LNHDA and CDR2 SQIVND (reference sequence). Here the CDR3 DNA reads TGTGCCAGTAACAGGGACAGAAACAATCAGCCCCAGCATTTT. This gives the protein CASNRDRNNQPQHF.

The rearrangement uses TRBV27 and TRBJ2-7, with 15 bases that match TRBD2. V dropped 3 bases and J dropped 7; count of bases not matched to a gene: 1. The CDR3 sequence is 14 residues long. From germline, CDR1 is MNHEY and CDR2 SMNVEV (reference sequence). The CDR3 loop reads CASSFGTSGGEQYF. The CDR3 region has the DNA TGTGCCAGCAGTTTCGGGACTAGCGGGGGGGAGCAGTACTTC.

The chain carries TRBV3-1 (or the pseudogene TRBV3-2) and TRBJ2-2, with 8 bases matching TRBD2. Looked up from germline, CDR1 is LGHDT and CDR2 is YNNKEL (reference sequence). This CDR3 has 16 amino acids. Trimming at V came to 3 bases and at J to 4 bases, leaving 7 bases not matched to a gene. CDR3 nucleotides: TGTGCCAGCAGCCATAGCGGGACGGGAAGCACCGGGGAGCTGTTTTTT. Translated, it gives CASSHSGTGSTGELFF.

The genes are TRBV4-1 and TRBJ2-3; 10 positions match TRBD2. Germline assignment: CDR1 MGHRA and CDR2 YSYEKL. The CDR3 consists of 16 residues. Trimming took 2 bases from V and 2 from J; bases not matched to a gene: 4. The CDR3, as DNA: TGCGCCAGCAGCCAATTCGGACTAGCGGTCACAGATACGCAGTATTTT. Residues: CASSQFGLAVTDTQYF.

The CDR3 loop is CASSSTGEGEKLFF. In DNA, the CDR3 is TGTGCCAGCAGTTCGACAGGGGAGGGCGAAAAACTGTTTTTT. The rearrangement links TRBV28 to TRBJ1-4, with 8 bases matching TRBD1. There are 14 residues in the CDR3. The ends lost 4 bases at V and 8 bases at J; junction bases unmatched: 6. Germline values: CDR1 MDHEN, CDR2 SYDVKM.

V and J are TRBV5-1 and TRBJ2-3; perhaps TRBD2 as D (7 bases). Germline assignment: CDR1 SGHRS and CDR2 YFSETQ. This CDR3 region has 17 residues. The V end lost 0 bases, the J end lost 2 bases, and 16 bases lay between the germline ends. The CDR3 DNA follows: TGCGCCAGCAGCTTGGGCAAAGGGGGGGAAAACACAGATACGCAGTATTTT. This translates into CASSLGKGGENTDTQYF. The full variable domain, in which reference TRBV5-1 and TRBJ2-3 provide the parts outside the CDR3, is KAGVTQTPRYLIKTRGQQVTLSCSPISGHRSVSWYQQTPGQGLQFLFEYFSETQRNKGNFPGRFSGRQFSNSRSEMNVSTLELGDSALYLCASSLGKGGENTDTQYFGPGTRLTVL.

V gene TRBV11-3 combines with J gene TRBJ2-5, with a possible D match to TRBD1 (6 bases). Trimming stripped 3 bases from V and 5 bases from J, with 10 bases between. The germline V gene encodes CDR1 SGHNT and CDR2 YENEEA. This CDR3 region has 13 residues. CDR3 loop: CASSLTGYETQYF. CDR3 DNA sequence: TGTGCCAGCAGCTTGACAGGCTACGAGACCCAGTACTTC.